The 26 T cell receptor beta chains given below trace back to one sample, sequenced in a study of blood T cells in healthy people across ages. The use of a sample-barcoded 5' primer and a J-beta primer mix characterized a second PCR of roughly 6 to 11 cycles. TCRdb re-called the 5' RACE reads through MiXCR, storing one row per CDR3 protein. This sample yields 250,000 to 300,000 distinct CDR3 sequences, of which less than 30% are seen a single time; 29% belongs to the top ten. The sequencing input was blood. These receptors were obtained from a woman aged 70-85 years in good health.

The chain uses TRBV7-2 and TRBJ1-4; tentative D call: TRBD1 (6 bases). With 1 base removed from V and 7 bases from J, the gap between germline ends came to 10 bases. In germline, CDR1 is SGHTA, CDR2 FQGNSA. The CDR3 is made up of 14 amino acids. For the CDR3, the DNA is TGTGCCAGCAGCTTAGGGACAGTGAGTGAAAAACTGTTTTTT. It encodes CASSLGTVSEKLFF.

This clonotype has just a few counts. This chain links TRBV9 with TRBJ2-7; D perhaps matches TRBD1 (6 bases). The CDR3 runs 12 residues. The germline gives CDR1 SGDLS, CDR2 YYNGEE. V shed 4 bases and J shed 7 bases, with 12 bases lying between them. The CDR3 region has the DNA TGTGCCAGCAGCCCACAAACAGGGGAGCAGTACTTC. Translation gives CASSPQTGEQYF.

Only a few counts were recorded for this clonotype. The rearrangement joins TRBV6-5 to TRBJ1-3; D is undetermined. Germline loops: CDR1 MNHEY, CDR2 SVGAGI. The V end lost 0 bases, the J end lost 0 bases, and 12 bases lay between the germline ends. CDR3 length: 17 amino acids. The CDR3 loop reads CASSYSGRSGSGNTIYF. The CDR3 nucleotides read TGTGCCAGCAGTTACTCTGGCAGGTCGGGCTCTGGAAACACCATATATTTT.

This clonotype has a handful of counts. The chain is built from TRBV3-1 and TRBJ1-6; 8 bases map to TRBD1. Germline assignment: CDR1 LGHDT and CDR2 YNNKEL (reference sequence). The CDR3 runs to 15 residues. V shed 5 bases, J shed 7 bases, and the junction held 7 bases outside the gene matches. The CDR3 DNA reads TGTGCCAGCAGCGTTGGACAGGGCCGGAATTCACCCCTCCACTTT. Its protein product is CASSVGQGRNSPLHF. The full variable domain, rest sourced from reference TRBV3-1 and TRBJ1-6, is DTAVSQTPKYLVTQMGNDKSIKCEQNLGHDTMYWYKQDSKKFLKIMFSYNNKELIINETVPNRFSPKSPDKAHLNLHINSLELGDSAVYFCASSVGQGRNSPLHFGNGTRLTVT.

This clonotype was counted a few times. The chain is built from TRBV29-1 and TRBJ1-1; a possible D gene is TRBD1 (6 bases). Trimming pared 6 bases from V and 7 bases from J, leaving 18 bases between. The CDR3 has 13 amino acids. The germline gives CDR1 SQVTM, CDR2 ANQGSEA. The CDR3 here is CSVRTGLSSEAFF. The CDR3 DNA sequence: TGCAGCGTCAGAACAGGGCTGTCGAGTGAAGCTTTCTTT.

The CDR3 sequence is CASSEYGRLKETQYF. CDR3 coding DNA: TGTGCCAGCAGTGAATACGGCAGGCTGAAAGAGACCCAGTACTTC. This chain joins TRBV25-1 and TRBJ2-5; D remains unclear. V gave up 0 bases and J gave up 3 bases, with 11 bases separating them. Germline V lookup: CDR1 MGHDK, CDR2 SYGVNS. There are 15 residues in the CDR3.

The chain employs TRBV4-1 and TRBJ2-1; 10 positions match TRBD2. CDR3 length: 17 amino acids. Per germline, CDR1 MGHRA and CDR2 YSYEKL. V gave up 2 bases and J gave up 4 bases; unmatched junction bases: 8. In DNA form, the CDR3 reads TGCGCCAGCAGCCAAAGGACTAGCGGTGACGGTTACAATGAGCAGTTCTTC. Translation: CASSQRTSGDGYNEQFF.

The CDR3 region has the DNA TGTGCCAGCAGCTTTCGCGGGAGGGCCCAAGGCAAAAACATTCAGTACTTC. It specifies CASSFRGRAQGKNIQYF. The chain has TRBV7-8 and TRBJ2-4; 9 nucleotides match TRBD2. This CDR3 spans 17 amino acids. V dropped 3 bases and J dropped 3; count of bases not matched to a gene: 9. The germline V gene has CDR1 SGHVS and CDR2 FQNEAQ.

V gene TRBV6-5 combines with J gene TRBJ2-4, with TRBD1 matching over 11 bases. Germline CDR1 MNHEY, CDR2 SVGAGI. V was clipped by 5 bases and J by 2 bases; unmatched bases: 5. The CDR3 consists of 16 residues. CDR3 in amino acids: CASSLRDRGTKNIQYF. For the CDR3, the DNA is TGTGCCAGCAGTCTAAGGGACAGGGGGACCAAAAACATTCAGTACTTC.

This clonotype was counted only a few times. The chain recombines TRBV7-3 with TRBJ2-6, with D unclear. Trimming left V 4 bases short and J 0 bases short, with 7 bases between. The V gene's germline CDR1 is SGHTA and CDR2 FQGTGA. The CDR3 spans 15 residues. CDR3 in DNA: TGTGCCAGCAGCTCCCTTAGCTCTGGGGCCAACGTCCTGACTTTC. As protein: CASSSLSSGANVLTF.

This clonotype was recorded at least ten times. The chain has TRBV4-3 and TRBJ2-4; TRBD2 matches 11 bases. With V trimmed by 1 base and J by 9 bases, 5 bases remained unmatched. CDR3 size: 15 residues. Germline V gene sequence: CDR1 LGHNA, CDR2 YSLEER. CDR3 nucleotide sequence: TGCGCCAGCAGCCAAGCACTAGCGGGAGTCGGCATTCAGTACTTC. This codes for CASSQALAGVGIQYF.

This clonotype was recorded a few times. CDR3 sequence reads: CASSRASYGYTF. The CDR3 nucleotides are TGTGCCAGCAGTAGGGCCAGCTATGGCTACACCTTC. The V gene is TRBV12-3 or TRBV12-4, the J gene TRBJ1-2; D is undetermined. The CDR3 spans 12 residues. Trimming cost V 5 bases and J 4 bases, with 8 bases left between them.

The CDR3 reads CASSPRGGEPQHF. Written as DNA, the CDR3 is TGTGCCAGCAGCCCACGGGGTGGGGAGCCCCAGCATTTT. This chain uses TRBV7-2 with TRBJ1-5; D unresolved. Per germline, CDR1 SGHTA and CDR2 FQGNSA. The CDR3 covers 13 residues. The V gene lost 5 bases and the J gene lost 8 bases, with 13 bases spanning the gap.

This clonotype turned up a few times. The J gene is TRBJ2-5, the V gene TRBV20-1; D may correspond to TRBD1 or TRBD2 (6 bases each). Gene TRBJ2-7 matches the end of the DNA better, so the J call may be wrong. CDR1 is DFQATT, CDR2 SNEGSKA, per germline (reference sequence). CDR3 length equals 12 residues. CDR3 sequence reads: CSAVGGAYEQYF. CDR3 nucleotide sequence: TGCAGTGCCGTCGGGGGCGCATACGAGCAGTACTTC.

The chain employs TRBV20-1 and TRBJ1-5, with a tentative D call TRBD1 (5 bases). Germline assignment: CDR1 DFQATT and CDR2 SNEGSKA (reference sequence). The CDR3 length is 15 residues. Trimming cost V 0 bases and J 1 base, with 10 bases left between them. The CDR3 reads CSARDRRVSNQPQHF. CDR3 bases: TGCAGTGCTAGAGATCGCAGGGTGAGCAATCAGCCCCAGCATTTT.

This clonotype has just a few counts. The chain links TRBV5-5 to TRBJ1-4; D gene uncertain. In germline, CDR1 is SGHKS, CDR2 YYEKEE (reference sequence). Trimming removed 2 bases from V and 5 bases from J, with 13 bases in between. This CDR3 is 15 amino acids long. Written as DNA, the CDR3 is TGTGCCAGCAGCTTAGGCCGTAGCCGGAATGAAAAACTGTTTTTT. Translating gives CASSLGRSRNEKLFF. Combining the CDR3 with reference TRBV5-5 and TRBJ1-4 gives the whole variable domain DAGVTQSPTHLIKTRGQQVTLRCSPISGHKSVSWYQQVLGQGPQFIFQYYEKEERGRGNFPDRFSARQFPNYSSELNVNALLLGDSALYLCASSLGRSRNEKLFFGSGTQLSVL.

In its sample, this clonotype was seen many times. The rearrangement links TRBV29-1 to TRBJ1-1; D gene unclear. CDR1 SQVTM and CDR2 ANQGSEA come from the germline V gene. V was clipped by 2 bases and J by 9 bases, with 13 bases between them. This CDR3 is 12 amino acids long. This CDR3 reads CSVEFSSRKAFF. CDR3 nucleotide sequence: TGCAGCGTTGAATTTAGTTCCCGAAAAGCTTTCTTT.

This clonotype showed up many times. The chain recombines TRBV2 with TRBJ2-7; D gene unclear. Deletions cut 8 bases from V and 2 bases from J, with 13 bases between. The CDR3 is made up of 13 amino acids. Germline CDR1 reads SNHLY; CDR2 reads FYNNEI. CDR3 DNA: TGTGCCAGCCGGTTAGAGTTTACCTACGAGCAGTACTTC. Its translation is CASRLEFTYEQYF.

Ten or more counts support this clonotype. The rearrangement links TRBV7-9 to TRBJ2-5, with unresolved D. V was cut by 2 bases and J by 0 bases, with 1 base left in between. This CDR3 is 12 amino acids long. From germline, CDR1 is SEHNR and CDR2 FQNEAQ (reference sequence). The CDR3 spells CASSLNQETQYF. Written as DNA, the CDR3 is TGTGCCAGCAGCTTAAACCAAGAGACCCAGTACTTC.

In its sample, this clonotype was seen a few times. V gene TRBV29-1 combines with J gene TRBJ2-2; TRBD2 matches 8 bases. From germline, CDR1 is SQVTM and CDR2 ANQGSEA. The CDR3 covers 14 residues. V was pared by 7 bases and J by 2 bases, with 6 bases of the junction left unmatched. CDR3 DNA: TGCAGCGCACGACTAGCGACCAACACCGGGGAGCTGTTTTTT. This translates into CSARLATNTGELFF.

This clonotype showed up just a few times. The CDR3 sequence is CASSPNVRDRNEQFF. The CDR3 DNA reads as TGTGCCAGCAGCCCTAACGTAAGGGATCGCAATGAGCAGTTCTTC. The V gene is TRBV14, the J gene TRBJ2-5; no clear D. The assigned J gene may be wrong: the sequence end matches TRBJ2-1 better. There are 15 residues in the CDR3. Germline CDR1 SGHDN, CDR2 FVKESK.

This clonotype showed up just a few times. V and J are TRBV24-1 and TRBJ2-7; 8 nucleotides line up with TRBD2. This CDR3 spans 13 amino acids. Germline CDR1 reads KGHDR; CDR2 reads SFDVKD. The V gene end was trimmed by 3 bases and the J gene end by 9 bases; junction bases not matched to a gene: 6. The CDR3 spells CATSDPGLATQYF. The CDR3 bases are TGTGCCACCAGTGATCCCGGACTAGCCACGCAGTACTTC.

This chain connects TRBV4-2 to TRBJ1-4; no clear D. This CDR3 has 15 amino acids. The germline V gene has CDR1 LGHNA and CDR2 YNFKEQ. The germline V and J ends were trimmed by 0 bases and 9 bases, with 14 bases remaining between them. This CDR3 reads CASSQEDGENKKLFF. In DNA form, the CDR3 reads TGTGCCAGCAGCCAAGAGGACGGGGAGAATAAAAAACTGTTTTTT.

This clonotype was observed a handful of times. CDR3 nucleotides: TGTGCCAGCAGCCCCCAATTTAGCGGAGGATCCTACAATGAGCAGTTCTTC. It is translated as CASSPQFSGGSYNEQFF. The V call is TRBV7-2, the J call TRBJ2-5; possibly TRBD2 for D (6 bases). The J call may not be correct, given that the DNA end is closer to TRBJ2-1. From germline, CDR1 is SGHTA and CDR2 FQGNSA. The CDR3 runs 17 residues.

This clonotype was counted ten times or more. The CDR3 is CASSQDYEQYF. CDR3 in DNA: TGCGCCAGCAGCCAAGACTACGAGCAGTACTTC. This rearrangement joins TRBV4-1 to TRBJ2-7, with D uncertain. Trimming cost V 0 bases and J 3 bases, with 0 bases left between them. Germline assignment: CDR1 MGHRA and CDR2 YSYEKL. CDR3 length: 11 residues.

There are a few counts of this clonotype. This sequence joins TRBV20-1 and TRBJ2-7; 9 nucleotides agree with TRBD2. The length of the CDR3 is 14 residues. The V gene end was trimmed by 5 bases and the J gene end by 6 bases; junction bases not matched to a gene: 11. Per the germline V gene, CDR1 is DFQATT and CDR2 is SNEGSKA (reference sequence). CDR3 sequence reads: CSAPDGGRGFEQYF. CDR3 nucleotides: TGCAGTGCTCCCGACGGCGGGAGGGGCTTCGAGCAGTACTTC.